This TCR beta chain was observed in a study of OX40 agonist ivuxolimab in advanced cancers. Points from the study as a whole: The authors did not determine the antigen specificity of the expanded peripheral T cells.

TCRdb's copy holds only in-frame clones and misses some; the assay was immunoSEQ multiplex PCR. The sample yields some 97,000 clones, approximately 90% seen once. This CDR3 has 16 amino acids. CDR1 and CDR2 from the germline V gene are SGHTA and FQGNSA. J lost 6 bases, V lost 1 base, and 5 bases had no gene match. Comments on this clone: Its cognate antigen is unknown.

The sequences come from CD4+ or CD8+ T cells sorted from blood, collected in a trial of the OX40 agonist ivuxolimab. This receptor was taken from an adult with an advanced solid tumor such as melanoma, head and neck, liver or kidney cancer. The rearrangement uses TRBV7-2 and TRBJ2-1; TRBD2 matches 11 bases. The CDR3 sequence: CASSLDTSGSPNEQFF. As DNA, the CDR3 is TGTGCCAGCAGCTTAGATACTAGCGGGAGTCCCAATGAGCAGTTCTTC. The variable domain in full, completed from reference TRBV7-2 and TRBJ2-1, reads GAGVSQSPSNKVTEKGKDVELRCDPISGHTALYWYRQSLGQGLEFLIYFQGNSAPDKSGLPSDRFSAERTGGSVSTLTIQRTQQEDSAVYLCASSLDTSGSPNEQFFGPGTRLTVL.